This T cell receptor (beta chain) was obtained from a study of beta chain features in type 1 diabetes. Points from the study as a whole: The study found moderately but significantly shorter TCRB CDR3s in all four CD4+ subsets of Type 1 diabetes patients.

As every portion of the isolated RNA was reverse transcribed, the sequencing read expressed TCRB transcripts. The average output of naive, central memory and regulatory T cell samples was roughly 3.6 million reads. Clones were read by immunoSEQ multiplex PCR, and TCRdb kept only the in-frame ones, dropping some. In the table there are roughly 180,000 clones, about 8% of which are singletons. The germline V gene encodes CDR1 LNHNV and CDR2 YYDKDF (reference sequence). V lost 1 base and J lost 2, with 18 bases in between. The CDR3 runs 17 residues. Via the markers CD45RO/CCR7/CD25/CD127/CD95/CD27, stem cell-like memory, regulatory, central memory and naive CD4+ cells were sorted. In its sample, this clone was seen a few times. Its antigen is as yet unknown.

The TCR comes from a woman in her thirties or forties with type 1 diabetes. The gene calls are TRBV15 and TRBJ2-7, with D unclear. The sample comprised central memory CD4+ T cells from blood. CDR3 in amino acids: CATSRGPGRSGTYEQYF. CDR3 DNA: TGTGCCACCAGCAGAGGACCCGGCAGGTCTGGAACCTACGAGCAGTACTTC.